Listed here is a single T cell receptor (beta chain). Its antigen is unknown. The junction had 4 bases not matched to a gene; V was cut back by 4 bases and J by 5 bases. CDR3 length equals 14 residues. Per the germline V gene, CDR1 is KGHDR and CDR2 is SFDVKD. Making TCR cDNA involved 5'RACE template switching, which added UMIs and a universal primer site. TCRdb re-derived calls from the 5' RACE reads in MiXCR, one entry per CDR3 protein. The table records under 70,000 distinct CDR3 sequences, approximately 6.9% of them present only once. This record comes from a study of T cells after yellow fever vaccination. Study-level findings and limits: One caveat is that FACS-sorted repertoires could contain abundant clonotypes contaminating from the bulk population. Weaker overall was a secondary response that nonetheless peaked faster, on day 5 versus 15. Subsequent booster samples again held most clones from primary vaccination (nearly 98% CD4, about 86% CD8).

This clonotype originated in a young man who received the YFV17D yellow fever vaccine. The input for sequencing was CD8+ T cells sorted from PBMCs, taken on the day of the first yellow fever vaccination. The chain combines TRBV24-1 with TRBJ2-5, with 9 nucleotides matching TRBD1. The CDR3, as DNA: TGTGCCACCAGTGACTGGGACAGGGAGGAGACCCAGTACTTC. Residues: CATSDWDREETQYF.